This passage covers 23 T cell receptor beta chains from one sample sequenced in a study of blood T cell repertoires in COVID-19. TCRdb keeps only in-frame clones here, not all; method: immunoSEQ multiplex PCR. Altogether roughly 250,000 clones are present, around nine tenths being singletons, with the ten largest covering approximately 9.8%. Source material: peripheral blood. Receptors originate from a man between 40 and 49 years old who had recovered from COVID-19.

This clone was observed once. The chain carries TRBV5-1 and TRBJ2-7; the D is unclear. The length of the CDR3 is 14 residues. The germline gives CDR1 SGHRS, CDR2 YFSETQ. V shed 0 bases and J shed 3 bases, with 10 bases lying between them. The CDR3 is CASSLDGPYYEQYF. CDR3 coding DNA: TGCGCCAGCAGCTTGGATGGGCCTTACTACGAGCAGTACTTC.

The chain links TRBV2 to TRBJ1-1; TRBD1 is a possible D gene (6 bases). The V end lost 5 bases, the J end lost 1 base, and 14 bases lay between the germline ends. Germline lookup yields CDR1 SNHLY and CDR2 FYNNEI. The CDR3 has 15 amino acids. CDR3 protein: CASSLLGRGNTEAFF. The CDR3 DNA is TGTGCCAGCAGTCTTTTAGGCAGGGGGAACACTGAAGCTTTCTTT.

The J gene is TRBJ2-5, the V gene TRBV3-1 (or the pseudogene TRBV3-2); D perhaps matches TRBD1 (5 bases). Trimming left V 0 bases short and J 2 bases short, with 19 bases between. This CDR3 has 18 amino acids. In germline, CDR1 is LGHDT, CDR2 YNNKEL (reference sequence). The CDR3 protein is CASSQDQTRTGLQETQYF. DNA for the CDR3: TGTGCCAGCAGCCAAGATCAGACCCGCACAGGATTACAAGAGACCCAGTACTTC.

Written as DNA, the CDR3 is TGTGCCAGCCACAGTTTGGGGAGTTTGGAGCAGTTCTTC. Translation gives CASHSLGSLEQFF. The rearrangement joins TRBV27 to TRBJ2-1, with D possibly being TRBD2 (5 bases). CDR3 length equals 13 residues. The V end was cut by 8 bases, the J end by 10 bases, with 18 bases between. Per the germline V gene, CDR1 is MNHEY and CDR2 is SMNVEV (reference sequence).

The rearrangement joins TRBV7-2 to TRBJ2-3; the D gene is possibly TRBD1 (5 bases). This CDR3 has 16 residues. V was trimmed by 6 bases and J by 1 base, leaving 17 bases between them. Germline assignment: CDR1 SGHTA and CDR2 FQGNSA. CDR3 loop: CASSQGFGAGTDTQYF. The CDR3 bases are TGTGCCAGCAGTCAAGGGTTTGGGGCCGGCACAGATACGCAGTATTTT.

The chain is built from TRBV27 and TRBJ2-1; 7 positions match TRBD2. Germline V gene lookup returns CDR1 MNHEY and CDR2 SMNVEV (reference sequence). This CDR3 has 16 residues. The V segment lost 1 base and the J segment 3 bases; nucleotides outside the gene matches: 6. DNA for the CDR3: TGTGCCAGCAGTTTATTAAAGTTAGCGGGCTACAATGAGCAGTTCTTC. This codes for CASSLLKLAGYNEQFF.

This chain uses TRBV11-3 with TRBJ2-2, with 7 nucleotides matching TRBD1. V shed 10 bases, J shed 1 base, and the junction held 12 bases outside the gene matches. This CDR3 is built from 16 residues. Germline V lookup: CDR1 SGHNT, CDR2 YENEEA. CDR3 amino acids: CATDTRDSRNTGELFF. CDR3 nucleotides: TGTGCCACAGACACTAGGGACAGTAGGAACACCGGGGAGCTGTTTTTT.

The rearrangement uses TRBV7-2 and TRBJ1-1, with a weak D call TRBD1 (6 bases). The germline V and J ends were trimmed by 8 bases and 1 base, with 20 bases remaining between them. The CDR3 is 16 residues long. Germline CDR1 SGHTA, CDR2 FQGNSA. In DNA form, the CDR3 reads TGTGCCAGCCGCACCCACGTACAGGGTAAGAACACTGAAGCTTTCTTT. It translates to CASRTHVQGKNTEAFF.

This clone was detected once. The chain links TRBV7-2 to TRBJ1-1; D not certain. In germline, CDR1 is SGHTA, CDR2 FQGNSA. CDR3 length: 15 residues. Trimming removed 1 base from V and 2 bases from J, with 11 bases in between. CDR3 protein: CASSLVGGSNTEAFF. The CDR3 DNA reads as TGTGCCAGCAGCTTAGTGGGAGGCTCCAACACTGAAGCTTTCTTT.

The chain uses TRBV10-3 and TRBJ2-1, with 13 bases aligning to TRBD2. V lost 3 bases to trimming and J lost 0 bases; unmatched junction nucleotides: 5. This CDR3 is built from 18 residues. CDR1 is ENHRY and CDR2 is SYGVKD in the germline V gene. CDR3 in amino acids: CAISDPGLAGSSYNEQFF. For the CDR3, the DNA is TGTGCCATCAGTGACCCGGGACTAGCGGGGTCCTCCTACAATGAGCAGTTCTTC.

CDR3 loop: CASSALGYGGTDTQYF. CDR3 bases: TGTGCCAGCAGCGCCCTAGGATATGGCGGCACAGATACGCAGTATTTT. V is TRBV7-3 and J is TRBJ2-3; no reliable D call. From germline, CDR1 is SGHTA and CDR2 FQGTGA. V dropped 5 bases and J dropped 1 base, with 16 bases sitting between them. This CDR3 region has 16 residues.

This clone was detected only a few times. The chain carries TRBV4-3 and TRBJ2-6; D perhaps matches TRBD1 (6 bases). CDR3 size: 17 residues. Trimming shortened V by 4 bases and J by 0 bases, and 13 bases separated the two germline ends. Germline V gene sequence: CDR1 LGHNA, CDR2 YSLEER. CDR3 amino acids: CASSPMDSSSGANVLTF. CDR3 nucleotides: TGCGCCAGCAGCCCGATGGACAGCAGCTCTGGGGCCAACGTCCTGACTTTC.

V gene TRBV2 combines with J gene TRBJ2-4; TRBD2 agrees at 11 bases. Germline V gene data show CDR1 as SNHLY and CDR2 as FYNNEI. V shed 6 bases, J shed 6 bases, and the junction held 10 bases outside the gene matches. This CDR3 has 16 residues. CDR3 loop: CASRKLAGGPTNIQYF. DNA of the CDR3: TGTGCCAGCAGAAAATTAGCGGGAGGGCCAACAAACATTCAGTACTTC.

In its sample, this clone was seen once. The chain couples TRBV6-4 to TRBJ1-2; 9 nucleotides agree with TRBD1. From germline, CDR1 is MRHNA and CDR2 SNTAGT. Trimming removed 2 bases from V and 12 bases from J; junction bases left unmatched: 7. The CDR3 length is 13 residues. CDR3 amino acids: CASSDEGQGCHTF. CDR3 bases: TGTGCCAGCAGTGACGAGGGACAGGGTTGTCACACCTTC.

This rearrangement joins TRBV20-1 to TRBJ1-1; D unclear. This CDR3 spans 11 amino acids. The germline gives CDR1 DFQATT, CDR2 SNEGSKA (reference sequence). V shed 6 bases and J shed 11 bases, with 16 bases lying between them. CDR3 DNA sequence: TGCAGTGCCTATCTCGACGGGGTCGCTTTCTTT. Its translation: CSAYLDGVAFF.

Details on this clone: A much larger clone is a single base away; this may be a read error. This rearrangement joins TRBV28 to TRBJ1-2; perhaps TRBD1 as D (6 bases). Trimming cost V 2 bases and J 4 bases, with 8 bases left between them. CDR3 length: 13 amino acids. Germline V lookup: CDR1 MDHEN, CDR2 SYDVKM. The CDR3 loop is CASSLGQIYGYTF. CDR3 coding DNA: TGTGCCAGCAGTTTAGGACAGATCTATGGCTACACCTTC.

The gene calls are TRBV7-9 and TRBJ1-1, with D possibly matching TRBD1 (6 bases). The V gene lost 3 bases and the J gene lost 4 bases, with 9 bases spanning the gap. The CDR3 contains 13 residues. Per germline, CDR1 SEHNR and CDR2 FQNEAQ (reference sequence). The DNA for the CDR3 is TGTGCCAGCAGCTTGCAGGGGACCACTGAAGCTTTCTTT. Amino acid sequence: CASSLQGTTEAFF.

CDR3 sequence (DNA): TGTGCCAGCAGCTTAGGGATTACCAGGGGCCAAGAGACCCAGTACTTC. Protein product: CASSLGITRGQETQYF. The V and J genes are TRBV7-2 and TRBJ2-5, with D possibly matching TRBD1 (6 bases). This CDR3 spans 16 amino acids. CDR1 is SGHTA and CDR2 is FQGNSA in the germline V gene. The ends were cut back, 1 base at V and 1 base at J, with 13 bases in the middle.

The gene calls are TRBV9 and TRBJ1-5; perhaps TRBD1 as D (5 bases). The V end was cut by 7 bases, the J end by 0 bases, with 11 bases between. Germline values: CDR1 SGDLS, CDR2 YYNGEE. The CDR3 runs to 14 residues. The chain's CDR3 is CASSPGNSNQPQHF. CDR3 bases: TGTGCCAGCTCCCCAGGGAATAGCAATCAGCCCCAGCATTTT.

The rearrangement joins TRBV27 to TRBJ2-5, with D perhaps TRBD1 (5 bases). This CDR3 region has 14 residues. From germline, CDR1 is MNHEY and CDR2 SMNVEV (reference sequence). V lost 8 bases and J 2 bases, leaving 15 bases between the germline ends. CDR3 amino acids: CASGRPGIQETQYF. The CDR3 nucleotides read TGTGCCAGCGGTAGACCAGGGATTCAAGAGACCCAGTACTTC.

This sequence joins TRBV19 and TRBJ2-6, with 10 bases aligning to TRBD1. Germline V CDR1 and CDR2: LNHDA, SQIVND (reference sequence). The trim removed 7 bases at V and 3 bases at J, leaving 9 bases unmatched. CDR3 length equals 17 residues. In DNA form, the CDR3 reads TGTGCCAGTACCCCTCGGGACAGGGGTCATGGGGCCAACGTCCTGACTTTC. Its translation: CASTPRDRGHGANVLTF.

The chain has TRBV7-9 and TRBJ2-1; 13 positions agree with TRBD2. Per the germline V gene, CDR1 is SEHNR and CDR2 is FQNEAQ (reference sequence). V trimming: 5 bases; J trimming: 0 bases; junction bases outside the gene matches: 10. The CDR3 loop spans 19 amino acids. CDR3 amino acids: CASSATSGRQLSSYNEQFF. In DNA, the CDR3 is TGTGCCAGCAGCGCGACTAGCGGGAGGCAACTTAGCTCCTACAATGAGCAGTTCTTC.

The rearrangement uses TRBV3-1 (or the pseudogene TRBV3-2) and TRBJ2-2, with a tentative D call TRBD1 (6 bases). The CDR3 runs 16 residues. Trimming took off 3 bases at V and 7 bases at J, with 18 bases between the two ends. Germline values: CDR1 LGHDT, CDR2 YNNKEL (reference sequence). CDR3 residues: CASSHVQGRSGGELFF. The CDR3 bases are TGTGCCAGCAGCCATGTGCAGGGGAGAAGCGGCGGGGAGCTGTTTTTT.